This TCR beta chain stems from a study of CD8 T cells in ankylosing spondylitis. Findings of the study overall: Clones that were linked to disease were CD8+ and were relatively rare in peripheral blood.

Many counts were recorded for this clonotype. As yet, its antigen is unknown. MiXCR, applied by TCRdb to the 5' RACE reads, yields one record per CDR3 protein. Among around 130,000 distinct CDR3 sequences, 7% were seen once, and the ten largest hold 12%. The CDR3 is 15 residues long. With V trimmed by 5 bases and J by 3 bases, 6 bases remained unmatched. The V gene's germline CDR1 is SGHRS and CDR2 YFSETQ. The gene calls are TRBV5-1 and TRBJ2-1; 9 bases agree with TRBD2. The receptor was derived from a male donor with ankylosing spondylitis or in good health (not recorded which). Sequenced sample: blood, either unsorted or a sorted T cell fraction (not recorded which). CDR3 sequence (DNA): TGCGCCAGCAGTATAGCGGGGGCCTTCTACAATGAGCAGTTCTTC. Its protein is CASSIAGAFYNEQFF.